This T cell receptor (beta chain) appears in the sequencing data of a study of cytomegalovirus exposure and HLA in healthy donors. General study findings and limits: In a later analysis, about 17,000 TCR beta sequences were associated with HLA alleles at 0.05 false discovery rate. The classifier reportedly diagnosed cytomegalovirus status with high sensitivity and specificity. A later analysis reportedly identified an Asian-associated ancestry cluster as carrying fewer N-insertions than the approximately 640-donor mean. For most subjects, TCR beta sequences were reported to predict HLA-A and HLA-B alleles with accuracy.

The CDR3 has 14 residues. CDR1 SNHLY and CDR2 FYNNEI come from the germline V gene. The V gene lost 6 bases and the J gene lost 3 bases, with 14 bases spanning the gap. The PCR employed 60 Vbeta primers together with 13 Jbeta primers. Assay: immunoSEQ multiplex PCR; the TCRdb copy retains only in-frame clones and omits some. The table includes about 160,000 clones, 84% detected once. As to this clone: The antigen remains undetermined.

The chain combines TRBV2 with TRBJ2-5, with a weak D call TRBD1 (6 bases). This receptor was obtained from a man in his thirties or forties in good health and CMV-seronegative. The sample consisted of PBMCs. The CDR3 DNA is TGTGCCAGCAGCCCAAGACAGGCTGAAGAGACCCAGTACTTC. Translating gives CASSPRQAEETQYF.